This T cell receptor (beta chain) came from a study of human T cells and chemical hapten exposure. Study results and limitations: Expanded TCR sets contained significantly more large CDR3 similarity clusters than controls.

Unique molecular identifiers were linked by the library to individual cDNA molecules. TCRdb processed the RACE reads anew with MiXCR; each CDR3 protein has one entry. The data show about 120,000 distinct CDR3 sequences, less than 15% seen once. Only a few counts were recorded for this clonotype. Its matching antigen is unknown. This CDR3 spans 15 amino acids. Germline V gene lookup returns CDR1 ENHRY and CDR2 SYGVKD. The trim removed 6 bases at V and 1 base at J, leaving 6 bases unmatched. Time point given: pre-sensitization, week 0. Specified treatment: therapeutic diphenylcyclopropenone sensitization with weekly scalp DPC.

This chain connects TRBV10-3 to TRBJ2-4, with 7 bases that match TRBD1. This TCR was sampled from a woman between 18 and 29 years old with alopecia areata. Some clones in this sample may be carry-over from other donors' samples. Specimen: whole blood, collected in connection with sensitization to the hapten diphenylcyclopropenone (DPC). This CDR3 reads CAISEQGSAKNIQYF. CDR3 DNA: TGTGCCATCAGCGAACAGGGGTCGGCCAAAAACATTCAGTACTTC.